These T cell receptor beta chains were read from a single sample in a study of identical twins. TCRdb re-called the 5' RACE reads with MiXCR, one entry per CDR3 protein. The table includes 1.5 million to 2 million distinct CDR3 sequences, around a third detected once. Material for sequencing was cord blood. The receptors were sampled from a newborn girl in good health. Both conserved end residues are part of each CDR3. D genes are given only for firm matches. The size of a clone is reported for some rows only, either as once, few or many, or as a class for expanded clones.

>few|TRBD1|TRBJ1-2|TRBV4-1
TGCGCCAGCAGCCAAGTACTCGACAGGGGGCACGCCTATGGCTACACCTTC
CASSQVLDRGHAYGYTF
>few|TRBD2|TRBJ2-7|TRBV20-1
TGCAGTGCTGCTAGCGGGGGGTTCTACGAGCAGTACTTC
CSAASGGFYEQYF
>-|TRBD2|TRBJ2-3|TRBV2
TGTGCCAGCAGGGAGACTAGCGGGGCTAGCACAGATACGCAGTATTTT
CASRETSGASTDTQYF
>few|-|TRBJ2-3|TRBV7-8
TGTGCCAGCAGCCCCTCCCTCACTAGCACAGATACGCAGTATTTT
CASSPSLTSTDTQYF
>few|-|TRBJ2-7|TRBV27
TGTGCCAGCAGTTCCCTGACGGCTAGCTACGAGCAGTACTTC
CASSSLTASYEQYF
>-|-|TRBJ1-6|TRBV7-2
TGTGCCAGCAGGCCGAGAGAGTTCAATAATTCACCCCTCCACTTT
CASRPREFNNSPLHF
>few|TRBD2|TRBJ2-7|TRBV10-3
TGTGCCATCAGAAGGACTAGCGGTTCCTACGAGCAGTACTTC
CAIRRTSGSYEQYF
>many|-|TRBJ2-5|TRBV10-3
TGTGCCATCAGTGGTGGGTACCAAGAGACCCAGTACTTC
CAISGGYQETQYF
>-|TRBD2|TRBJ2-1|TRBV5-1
TGCGCCAGCGGCCATAGCGGGAGGGGCGATGAGCAGTTCTTC
CASGHSGRGDEQFF
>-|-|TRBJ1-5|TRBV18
TGTGCCAGCTCCTGGGACGGCTTCAATCAGCCCCAGCATTTT
CASSWDGFNQPQHF
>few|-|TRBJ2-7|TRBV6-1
TGTGCCAGCAGTGAGAGCGGGCCCCACGAGCAGTACTTC
CASSESGPHEQYF
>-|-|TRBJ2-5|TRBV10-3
TGTGCCCGAAGGGGGCAGTACTTC
CARRGQYF
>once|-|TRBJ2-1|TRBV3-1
TGTGCCAGCAGAATGAACGGACAGGCGGGACACGGTGAGCAGTTCTTC
CASRMNGQAGHGEQFF
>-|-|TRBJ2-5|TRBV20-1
TGCAGTGCTCACACCGGGACGCAAGAGACCCAGTACTTC
CSAHTGTQETQYF
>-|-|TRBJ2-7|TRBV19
TGTGCCAGTAGTATAGGGACATCCTACAATGAGCAGTACTTC
CASSIGTSYNEQYF
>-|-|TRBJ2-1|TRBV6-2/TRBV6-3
TGTGCCAGCAGTTACTCGATGGGGGCCCCCACCCACAATGAGCAGTTCTTC
CASSYSMGAPTHNEQFF
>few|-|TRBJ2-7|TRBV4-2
TGTGCCAGCAGCCAAGTGGGCGCTAGTTCGTACGAGCAGTACTTC
CASSQVGASSYEQYF
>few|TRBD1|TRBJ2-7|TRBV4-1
TGCGCCAGCCGGCTCGGGACAGAGGCTTACAATGAGCAGTACTTC
CASRLGTEAYNEQYF
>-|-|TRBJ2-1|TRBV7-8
TGTGCCAGCAGCTTATTGAGGGTAGACAGTGAGCAGTTCTTC
CASSLLRVDSEQFF
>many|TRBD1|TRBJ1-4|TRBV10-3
TGTGCCATCAGTACAGGGGGAGGAGATGAAAAACTGTTTTTT
CAISTGGGDEKLFF
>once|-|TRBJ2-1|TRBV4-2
TGTGCCAGCAGCCAAGCGACAAGGAACAATGAGCAGTTCTTC
CASSQATRNNEQFF
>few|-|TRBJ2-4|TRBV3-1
TGTGCCAGCAGCCAAGAGCGGATAGCCAAAAACATTCAGTACTTC
CASSQERIAKNIQYF
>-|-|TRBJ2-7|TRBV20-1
TGCAGTGCTAGGAAGCAAGGGACACCGACCTACGAGCAGTACTTC
CSARKQGTPTYEQYF
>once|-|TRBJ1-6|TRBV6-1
TGTGCCAGCAGTGAAGCGCAGGGTTCACCCCTCCACTTT
CASSEAQGSPLHF
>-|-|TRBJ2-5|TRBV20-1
TGCAGTGCTAGAGACCGTTCGCCCCACGAGACCCAGTACTTC
CSARDRSPHETQYF
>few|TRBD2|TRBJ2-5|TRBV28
TGTGCCAGCAACCTAGCGGGAGGAGTCAATGAGCAGTACTTC
CASNLAGGVNEQYF
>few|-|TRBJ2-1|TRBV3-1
TGTGCCAGCAGCCAAGAAGCTGATTCCTACAATGAGCAGTTCTTC
CASSQEADSYNEQFF
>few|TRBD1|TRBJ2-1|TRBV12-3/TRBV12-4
TGTGCCAGCAGTTTAGACCAGGGGGCTAATGAGCAGTTCTTC
CASSLDQGANEQFF
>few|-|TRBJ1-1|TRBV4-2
TGTGCCAGCAGCCACCTCTCAGGTGGGGACACTGAAGCTTTCTTT
CASSHLSGGDTEAFF
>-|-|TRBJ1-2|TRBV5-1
TGCGCCAGCAGCTTGGACGGCCGGTCCTATGGCTACTCCTTC
CASSLDGRSYGYSF
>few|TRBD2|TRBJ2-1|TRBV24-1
TGTGCCACCAGTGATTCATACGGGACTAGCGGTTACAATGAGCAGTTCTTC
CATSDSYGTSGYNEQFF
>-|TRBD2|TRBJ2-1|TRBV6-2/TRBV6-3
TGTGCCAGCAGAATATCGGCCTCTAGCGGGGACTACAATGAGCAGTTCTTC
CASRISASSGDYNEQFF
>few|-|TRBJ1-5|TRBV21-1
TGTGCCAGCAGCAAATGCCTGCGCGAGCCCCAGCATTTT
CASSKCLREPQHF
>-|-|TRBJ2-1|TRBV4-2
TGTGCCAGCAGCCCTTTGCTCCCAAATGAGCAGTTCTTC
CASSPLLPNEQFF
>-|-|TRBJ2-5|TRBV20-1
TGCAGTGCTAGAGATGGGCAGGGTCGGGAGACCCAGTACTTC
CSARDGQGRETQYF
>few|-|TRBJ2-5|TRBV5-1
TGCGCCAGCAGCCCGACTCGGATCGGACAAGAGACCCAGTACTTC
CASSPTRIGQETQYF
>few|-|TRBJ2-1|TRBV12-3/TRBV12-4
TGTGCCAGCAGTTTCCGGGGCCCGGATGAGCAGTTCTTC
CASSFRGPDEQFF
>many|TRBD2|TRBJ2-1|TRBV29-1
TGCAGCGCGGGGACTAGCGGGGCTTACAATGAGCAGTTCTTC
CSAGTSGAYNEQFF
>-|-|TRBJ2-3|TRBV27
TGTGCCGCCGCATCCCCAGCAGCTACTAGCACAGATACGCAGTATTTT
CAAASPAATSTDTQYF
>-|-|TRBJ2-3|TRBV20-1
TGCAGTGCTCACAGACCCATGGATACGCAGTATTTT
CSAHRPMDTQYF
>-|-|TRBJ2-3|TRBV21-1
TGTGCCAGCAGCAAAAACGGGACTAGCGGGAGACGTGGTGATACGCAGTATTTT
CASSKNGTSGRRGDTQYF
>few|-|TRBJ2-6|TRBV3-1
TGTGCCAGCAAGGTGGGAGTGGGGGCCAACGTCCTGACTTTC
CASKVGVGANVLTF